The sequence of this T cell receptor (beta chain) was determined in a study of OX40 agonist ivuxolimab in advanced cancers. The data were produced by immunoSEQ multiplex PCR, yet TCRdb's version contains in-frame clones alone and is incomplete. The sample consists of fewer than 80,000 clones, roughly nine tenths of them appearing once. This CDR3 is 13 amino acids long. Germline V gives CDR1 SQVTM, CDR2 ANQGSEA. The ends lost 6 bases at V and 5 bases at J; junction bases unmatched: 6. General observations from the study: Among expanded peripheral T cells, antigen specificity went undetermined.

A remark on this clone: The antigen remains undetermined.

This receptor was identified in an adult with an advanced solid tumor such as melanoma, head and neck, liver or kidney cancer. This sample comprised CD4+ or CD8+ T cells sorted from blood, obtained in a trial of the OX40 agonist ivuxolimab. The rearrangement links TRBV29-1 to TRBJ1-2; 10 positions match TRBD1. Here the CDR3 DNA reads TGCAGCGTCGCCGGGACAGGGGAATATGGCTACACCTTC. This encodes CSVAGTGEYGYTF.